The T cell receptor beta chain described here comes from a study of beta chain features in type 1 diabetes. Study-wide results and caveats: At VDJ recombination sites, type 1 diabetes patients had fewer insertions and more deleted nucleotides. Within each of all four CD4+ subsets, Type 1 diabetes patients had TCRB CDR3s that were moderately but significantly shorter.

The germline V gene has CDR1 SGHTA and CDR2 FQGNSA. The V segment lost 5 bases and the J segment 3 bases; nucleotides outside the gene matches: 6. This CDR3 has 14 residues. Expressed TCRB transcripts were sequenced because the entire RNA isolate underwent reverse transcription. TCRdb's table, derived via immunoSEQ multiplex PCR, lists solely in-frame clones and lacks some. The sample has about 340,000 clones, less than 10% seen once; the top ten hold 0.44%. The sample holds a few counts of this clone. Its antigen is not known. Distinct nucleotide sequences in the sample also encode this CDR3. The chain has TRBV7-2 and TRBJ2-7; 8 bases line up with TRBD1. This TCR was sampled from a woman aged 18-29 years in good health. What was sequenced was central memory CD4+ T cells from blood. The CDR3, as DNA: TGTGCCAGCAGCCCCCGGACAGGGAACTACGAGCAGTACTTC. This encodes CASSPRTGNYEQYF.